A selection of T cell receptor beta chains follows, all from one sample in a study of control samples from healthy donors and cancer patients. Using immunoSEQ multiplex PCR, the repertoire was profiled, and TCRdb retains in-frame clones only, with some absent. The sample includes 400,000 to 500,000 clones, approximately 90% seen only once; the top ten take more than 6%. The sample taken for sequencing was PBMCs. Receptor source: a man aged 40-49 years with head and neck cancer. Both conserved end residues are part of each CDR3. The D gene is left open where the match is weak. Clone size is stated in some rows and not others, as once, few, many or a class when expanded.

NA | NA | TRBJ2-7 | TRBV28 | CASTQLRGEQYF | TGTGCCAGCACCCAATTGAGGGGCGAGCAGTACTTC
NA | once | TRBJ2-1 | TRBV5-4 | CASSFPGFEQFF | TGTGCCAGCAGCTTTCCAGGGTTTGAGCAGTTCTTC
NA | NA | TRBJ1-2 | TRBV5-6 | CASSLPGEYGYTF | TGTGCCAGCAGCTTGCCGGGCGAGTATGGCTACACCTTC
TRBD2 | NA | TRBJ2-1 | TRBV2 | CASRGTSGDAYNEQFF | TGTGCCAGCAGGGGGACTAGCGGGGACGCCTACAATGAGCAGTTCTTC
NA | NA | TRBJ2-7 | TRBV6-1 | CASSDTGQTGSYEQYF | TGTGCCAGCAGTGATACGGGGCAGACAGGCTCCTACGAGCAGTACTTC
NA | NA | TRBJ2-5 | TRBV7-2 | CASSLATGVETQYF | TGTGCCAGCAGCTTAGCTACGGGGGTAGAGACCCAGTACTTC
NA | NA | TRBJ1-1 | TRBV19 | CASSTAGLATEAFF | TGTGCCAGTAGTACGGCGGGTCTCGCCACTGAAGCTTTCTTT
NA | NA | TRBJ1-6 | TRBV6-5 | CASSPSIGPNSPLHF | TGTGCCAGCAGCCCGAGTATAGGTCCGAATTCACCCCTCCACTTT
NA | NA | TRBJ1-5 | TRBV7-8 | CASSPQVRGAGQPQHF | TGTGCCAGCAGCCCTCAAGTGCGGGGCGCGGGTCAGCCCCAGCATTTT
NA | NA | TRBJ2-3 | TRBV7-2 | CASSLGGVYTDTQYF | TGTGCCAGCAGCTTAGGAGGGGTTTACACAGATACGCAGTATTTT
NA | once | TRBJ2-7 | TRBV18 | CASVKAEEYEQYF | TGTGCCAGCGTCAAGGCAGAGGAGTACGAGCAGTACTTC
NA | NA | TRBJ1-2 | TRBV5-4 | CASSSGRSYGYTF | TGTGCCAGCAGCTCCGGACGATCCTATGGCTACACCTTC
NA | NA | TRBJ2-7 | TRBV6-1 | CASSELVTEQYF | TGTGCCAGCAGTGAACTAGTTACGGAGCAGTACTTC
NA | NA | TRBJ2-5 | TRBV27 | CASSRQGRETQYF | TGTGCCAGCAGTCGTCAGGGGCGGGAGACCCAGTACTTC
NA | NA | TRBJ2-6 | TRBV5-1 | CATGRATSGANVLTF | TGCGCGACTGGACGGGCAACCTCTGGGGCCAACGTCCTGACTTTC
NA | NA | TRBJ2-1 | TRBV28 | CASSLADSYNEQFF | TGTGCCAGCAGTTTAGCGGACTCCTACAATGAGCAGTTCTTC
NA | NA | TRBJ1-1 | TRBV6-1 | CASSEAPGYGTEAFF | TGTGCCAGCAGTGAAGCGCCAGGGTACGGCACTGAAGCTTTCTTT
NA | NA | TRBJ1-1 | TRBV29-1 | CSVWGGIEAFF | TGCAGCGTTTGGGGGGGGATTGAAGCTTTCTTT
NA | NA | TRBJ1-6 | TRBV2 | CASSEGPYNSPLHF | TGTGCCAGCAGTGAAGGGCCCTATAATTCACCCCTCCACTTT
NA | NA | TRBJ1-2 | TRBV6-5 | CASRGTNGYTF | TGTGCCAGCCGCGGAACAAATGGCTACACCTTC
NA | many | TRBJ2-1 | TRBV6-6 | CASSYSVYNEQFF | TGTGCCAGCAGTTACTCTGTGTACAATGAGCAGTTCTTC
TRBD1 | NA | TRBJ1-5 | TRBV7-2 | CASSLIMTGGQPQHF | TGTGCCAGCAGCTTAATTATGACAGGGGGTCAGCCCCAGCATTTT
NA | many | TRBJ1-6 | TRBV4-1 | CASSQPGLINSPLHF | TGCGCCAGCAGCCAACCCGGGCTAATTAATTCACCCCTCCACTTT